These 16 T cell receptor beta chains share one sample of origin, sequenced in a study of CD8+CD57+ T cells in acquired aplastic anemia. Patients who underwent sequencing had shown CD8+CD57+ cell expansion by flow cytometry. Both TCR beta VDJ combination and CDR3 sequence profiling were carried out. Genomic DNA was the template for this profiling. Each CDR3 protein is one row after TCRdb ran MiXCR on the reads. The data hold 150,000 to 200,000 distinct CDR3 sequences, with approximately 51% observed a single time. The sample comprised sorted CD4+, CD8+, or CD8+CD57+ T cells (not recorded which) from PBMCs. These receptors came from a human donor with aplastic anemia.

This clonotype was seen ten or more times. The CDR3 sequence: CASSANRGISSEQYV. As DNA, the CDR3 is TGTGCCAGCAGTGCCAACAGGGGAATCTCATCCGAGCAGTACGTC. The chain combines TRBV27 with TRBJ2-7; TRBD1 matches at 7 bases. The germline CDR1 and CDR2 sequences are MNHEY and SMNVEV (reference sequence). The CDR3 contains 15 residues. The ends lost 5 bases at V and 6 bases at J; junction bases unmatched: 13.

By share, this clonotype counts as medium-sized (0.01 to 0.1%). The chain joins TRBV19 to TRBJ2-7; 7 nucleotides match TRBD1. Germline loops: CDR1 LNHDA, CDR2 SQIVND (reference sequence). This CDR3 region has 14 residues. The V gene end was trimmed by 6 bases and the J gene end by 3 bases; junction bases not matched to a gene: 8. The CDR3 is CASSRPGQFYEQYF. The DNA for the CDR3 is TGTGCCAGTAGCCGACCGGGACAGTTCTACGAGCAGTACTTC.

This chain connects TRBV29-1 to TRBJ2-7; D is possibly TRBD1 or TRBD2 (5 bases each). The CDR3 runs 13 residues. The germline V gene has CDR1 SQVTM and CDR2 ANQGSEA. Trimming shortened V by 1 base and J by 2 bases, and 9 bases separated the two germline ends. The CDR3 nucleotides are TGCAGCGTTGAAGCGGGACCGCCCTACGAGCAGTACTTC. It specifies CSVEAGPPYEQYF.

This clonotype was recorded many times. The chain couples TRBV19 to TRBJ1-2; D is uncertain. The CDR3 has 14 residues. Germline V CDR1 and CDR2: LNHDA, SQIVND (reference sequence). V was pared by 3 bases and J by 2 bases, with 10 bases between. Here the CDR3 DNA reads TGTGCCAGTAGTATCCCACTATTAAACTATGGCTACACCTTC. Protein sequence: CASSIPLLNYGYTF.

CDR3 bases: TGTGCCAGCAGCCGTCGCACTGAAGCTTTCTTT. Residues: CASSRRTEAFF. The V call is TRBV7-8, the J call TRBJ1-1; D is unclear. Trimming stripped 5 bases from V and 4 bases from J, with 5 bases between. Germline V CDR1 and CDR2: SGHVS, FQNEAQ. The CDR3 consists of 11 residues.

In its sample, this clonotype was seen many times. CDR3 region: CSASGGTNTGELFF. DNA for the CDR3: TGCAGTGCTAGTGGCGGGACGAACACCGGGGAGCTGTTTTTT. The V and J genes are TRBV20-1 and TRBJ2-2; TRBD2 might be the D (6 bases). This CDR3 contains 14 residues. In germline, CDR1 is DFQATT, CDR2 SNEGSKA (reference sequence). The V end was cut by 3 bases, the J end by 0 bases, with 8 bases between.

This clonotype was seen repeatedly, ten times or more. The CDR3 DNA reads TGCAGTGCTAGAGCTGGACAGGGATACACCTTC. Encoded protein: CSARAGQGYTF. V gene TRBV20-1 combines with J gene TRBJ1-2; 8 bases map to TRBD1. This CDR3 spans 11 amino acids. The junction had 3 bases not matched to a gene; V was cut back by 1 base and J by 11 bases. Germline CDR1 DFQATT, CDR2 SNEGSKA (reference sequence).

The V call is TRBV2, the J call TRBJ1-6; D is possibly TRBD1 (6 bases). Germline values: CDR1 SNHLY, CDR2 FYNNEI. V was pared by 9 bases and J by 9 bases, with 15 bases between. This CDR3 comprises 13 residues. CDR3 sequence reads: CASFRDTISPLHF. The CDR3 region has the DNA TGTGCCAGTTTCCGGGACACCATTTCACCCCTCCACTTT.

This clonotype was seen ten or more times. The chain joins TRBV6-1 to TRBJ1-5; 9 bases match TRBD1. After removal of 7 bases from V and 2 bases from J, the junction contained 9 bases not matched to a gene. Germline CDR1 reads MNHNS; CDR2 reads SASEGT. The CDR3 is 16 amino acids. In DNA, the CDR3 is TGTGCCAGCATATCGGGACAGGGTCGACGCAATCAGCCCCAGCATTTT. Translation gives CASISGQGRRNQPQHF.

In DNA form, the CDR3 reads TGTGCCACCAGCAGAGACGGGCTCTATGGCTACACCTTC. It codes for CATSRDGLYGYTF. The chain links TRBV15 to TRBJ1-2; D is ambiguous. The CDR3 is made up of 13 amino acids. Germline V lookup: CDR1 LNHNV, CDR2 YYDKDF (reference sequence). Trimming took off 0 bases at V and 4 bases at J, with 6 bases between the two ends.

Notes on this clonotype: This may come from a read error, since a much larger clone is one base off. J is TRBJ2-5 and V is TRBV5-1, with D perhaps given as TRBD1 or TRBD2 (6 bases each). From germline, CDR1 is SGHRS and CDR2 YFSETQ. There are 14 residues in the CDR3. V was shortened by 6 bases and J by 6 bases, with 18 bases between the two germline ends. The CDR3, as DNA: TGCGCCAGCAACCCGTATGGGGGGCCGAAGACCCAGTACTTC. It translates to CASNPYGGPKTQYF.

This clonotype was found once. The gene calls are TRBV2 and TRBJ2-3; 12 nucleotides align to TRBD2. CDR3 length: 15 amino acids. CDR1 SNHLY and CDR2 FYNNEI come from the germline V gene. V lost 4 bases to trimming and J lost 8 bases; unmatched junction nucleotides: 7. CDR3 in DNA: TGTGCCAGCAGTGCTTCTAGCGGGGGGGCCGCTACGCAGTATTTT. It encodes CASSASSGGAATQYF.

To note about this clonotype: Since no conserved phenylalanine or tryptophan closes the CDR3, a read error is the likely cause. The chain recombines TRBV29-1 with TRBJ1-4, with 8 bases identical to TRBD1. In germline, CDR1 is SQVTM, CDR2 ANQGSEA. CDR3 size: 13 residues. CDR3 protein: CSARDRRNERLFS. CDR3 in DNA: TGCAGCGCTAGGGACAGGCGTAATGAAAGACTGTTTTCT.

This clonotype was seen at least ten times. The chain employs TRBV5-4 and TRBJ2-5, with D hard to call. Germline V gene lookup returns CDR1 SGHNT and CDR2 YYREEE (reference sequence). CDR3 size: 12 residues. The V and J ends lost 4 bases and 5 bases respectively, with 9 bases between them. CDR3 DNA: TGTGCCAGCAGCAATGAGAGGGAGACCCAGTACTTC. It translates to CASSNERETQYF. The entire variable domain, with the rest obtained from reference TRBV5-4 and TRBJ2-5, is as follows: ETGVTQSPTHLIKTRGQQVTLRCSSQSGHNTVSWYQQALGQGPQFIFQYYREEENGRGNFPPRFSGLQFPNYSSELNVNALELDDSALYLCASSNERETQYFGPGTRLLVL.

This clonotype has a count of ten or more. The genes are TRBV19 and TRBJ1-1, with D perhaps TRBD1 (6 bases). Germline V CDR1 and CDR2: LNHDA, SQIVND (reference sequence). The CDR3 is 16 amino acids. Trimming shortened V by 11 bases and J by 1 base, and 23 bases separated the two germline ends. CDR3 in amino acids: CALQGSPMGPNTEAFF. In DNA form, the CDR3 reads TGTGCCCTTCAGGGGTCTCCAATGGGCCCGAACACTGAAGCTTTCTTT.

The chain recombines TRBV20-1 with TRBJ1-1; the D is unclear. The CDR3 is 12 amino acids. Deletions cut 3 bases from V and 1 base from J, with 6 bases between. The V gene's germline CDR1 is DFQATT and CDR2 SNEGSKA (reference sequence). The CDR3 DNA is TGCAGTGCTAGGGGGAGGAACACTGAAGCTTTCTTT. Its protein is CSARGRNTEAFF.